A selection of T cell receptor beta chains follows, all from one sample in a study of blood T cell repertoires in COVID-19. Repertoires were generated with immunoSEQ multiplex PCR, while TCRdb's copy carries only in-frame clones and drops some. Among 72,000 or so clones listed, about 80% were seen once. The specimen was peripheral blood. These receptors originate from a man between 70 and 80 years old who had recovered from COVID-19. CDR3s include the opening cysteine and the closing phenylalanine or tryptophan. D genes are given only for firm matches. A row's size may be missing; if present it is once, few, many or a size class.

>TRBJ2-7|TRBV28|TRBD1|.|15
CASSARQGARYEQYF
TGTGCCAGCAGTGCCAGACAGGGGGCGAGGTACGAGCAGTACTTC
>TRBJ2-7|TRBV6-1|TRBD2|.|13
CASSEGNSGRQYF
TGTGCCAGCAGTGAAGGTAATAGCGGGAGGCAGTACTTC
>TRBJ2-5|TRBV5-8|.|.|12
CASSQTRETQYF
TGTGCCAGCAGCCAGACAAGGGAGACCCAGTACTTC
>TRBJ2-7|TRBV9|.|.|14
CASSVGTRTYEQYF
TGTGCCAGCAGCGTAGGGACAAGGACCTACGAGCAGTACTTC
>TRBJ2-7|TRBV6-2/TRBV6-3|.|.|16
CASSYSNPGESYEQYF
TGTGCCAGCAGTTACTCGAATCCAGGGGAATCCTACGAGCAGTACTTC
>TRBJ2-7|TRBV28|TRBD1|once|16
CASRTPWGQGAHEQYF
TGTGCCAGCAGAACCCCATGGGGACAGGGGGCCCACGAGCAGTACTTC
>TRBJ2-7|TRBV18|.|.|14
CASSPGDNVYEQYF
TGTGCCAGCTCACCGGGGGACAATGTCTACGAGCAGTACTTC
>TRBJ2-2|TRBV19|TRBD1|once|14
CASSQQGAAGELFF
TGTGCCAGTAGTCAACAGGGGGCGGCCGGGGAGCTGTTTTTT
>TRBJ1-1|TRBV5-6|.|.|15
CASSWRRPSGTEAFF
TGTGCCAGCAGCTGGAGACGGCCCTCGGGCACTGAAGCTTTCTTT
>TRBJ1-5|TRBV28|.|.|14
CASGLNSLNQPQHF
TGTGCCAGCGGTCTAAACAGCCTCAATCAGCCCCAGCATTTT
>TRBJ2-2|TRBV6-4|TRBD2|few|14
CASRREVQTGELFF
TGTGCCAGCCGACGGGAGGTGCAGACCGGGGAGCTGTTTTTT
>TRBJ1-6|TRBV27|TRBD1|once|14
CASSKGTGGSPLHF
TGTGCCAGCAGTAAAGGGACAGGTGGATCACCCCTCCACTTT
>TRBJ1-2|TRBV3-1/TRBV3-2|.|.|13
CASNGDTNYGYTF
TGTGCCAGCAACGGGGATACTAACTATGGCTACACCTTC
>TRBJ1-4|TRBV27|.|.|14
CASSYSRGGEKLFF
TGTGCCAGCAGTTACTCAAGGGGAGGTGAAAAACTGTTTTTT
>TRBJ2-3|TRBV2|TRBD2|.|14
CASSELAGVDTQYF
TGTGCCAGCAGTGAACTAGCGGGAGTAGATACGCAGTATTTT
>TRBJ2-3|TRBV9|.|.|14
CASSVGGGLDTQYF
TGTGCCAGCAGCGTAGGTGGTGGGCTGGATACGCAGTATTTT
>TRBJ2-7|TRBV11-2|TRBD2|.|18
CASSFDSSPVRGSYEQYF
TGTGCCAGCAGCTTCGACAGCTCCCCGGTGCGGGGGTCCTACGAGCAGTACTTC
>TRBJ2-7|TRBV5-8|TRBD1|.|17
CASSLIWMRTGSYEQYF
TGTGCCAGCAGCTTGATTTGGATGAGGACAGGCTCCTACGAGCAGTACTTC
>TRBJ2-3|TRBV11-1|.|.|15
CASSLRGEFTDTQYF
TGTGCCAGCAGCCTTCGGGGAGAGTTCACAGATACGCAGTATTTT
>TRBJ2-6|TRBV5-1|TRBD1|.|19
CASSGLLGQGTSGANVLTF
TGCGCCAGCAGCGGACTCCTGGGACAGGGAACGTCTGGGGCCAACGTCCTGACTTTC
>TRBJ2-7|TRBV19|TRBD1|.|14
CATGPGQGLHEQYF
TGTGCCACCGGGCCGGGACAGGGATTGCACGAGCAGTACTTC
>TRBJ1-6|TRBV6-5|TRBD1|.|14
CASRVRQGNSPLHF
TGTGCCAGCAGGGTGAGACAGGGAAATTCACCCCTCCACTTT
>TRBJ2-3|TRBV7-2|.|.|14
CASSLGAATDTQYF
TGTGCCAGCTCCTTAGGGGCTGCCACAGATACGCAGTATTTT
>TRBJ2-1|TRBV18|.|.|13
CASSPSVNNEQFF
TGTGCCAGCTCACCTAGTGTAAACAATGAGCAGTTCTTC
>TRBJ2-1|TRBV14|.|.|12
CAIGNPGREQFF
TGTGCCATCGGGAACCCTGGTAGGGAGCAGTTCTTC
>TRBJ2-2|TRBV3-1/TRBV3-2|TRBD2|.|17
CASSQISGRASIGELFF
TGTGCCAGCAGCCAGATTAGCGGGAGGGCCTCTATCGGGGAGCTGTTTTTT
>TRBJ1-2|TRBV19|TRBD1|.|13
CATTGQGPYGYTF
TGTGCCACCACAGGACAGGGGCCCTATGGCTACACCTTC
>TRBJ2-7|TRBV7-2|.|once|13
CASSLGGGYEQYF
TGTGCCAGCAGCTTAGGAGGGGGCTACGAGCAGTACTTC
>TRBJ2-2|TRBV19|TRBD1|.|14
CASSETGGGGELFF
TGTGCCAGTAGTGAGACAGGGGGTGGCGGGGAGCTGTTTTTT
>TRBJ2-2|TRBV2|TRBD1|.|15
CASNGQGADTGELFF
TGTGCCAGCAACGGACAGGGGGCAGACACCGGGGAGCTGTTTTTT
>TRBJ1-2|TRBV5-4|TRBD1|.|18
CASSFLREFQGAGSGYTF
TGTGCCAGCAGCTTTTTGCGGGAGTTCCAGGGGGCAGGAAGTGGCTACACCTTC
>TRBJ1-3|TRBV4-2|.|.|15
CASSQSGNSGNTIYF
TGTGCCAGCAGCCAGTCAGGTAACTCTGGAAACACCATATATTTT
>TRBJ2-3|TRBV27|TRBD1|.|22
CASSRLGPGTGAVIRSTDTQYF
TGTGCCAGCAGTAGGCTGGGGCCCGGGACAGGGGCAGTTATTAGAAGCACAGATACGCAGTATTTT
>TRBJ1-6|TRBV3-1/TRBV3-2|.|.|14
CASSQGHLSSPLHF
TGTGCCAGCAGCCAAGGACACCTTAGTTCACCCCTCCACTTT
>TRBJ2-2|TRBV6-5|.|.|13
CAVRNNLSGELFF
TGTGCCGTCCGTAATAACCTGAGTGGGGAGCTGTTTTTT
>TRBJ1-2|TRBV19|TRBD1|.|17
CASRQRQGAELNYGYTF
TGTGCCAGTAGACAACGACAGGGGGCGGAATTGAACTATGGCTACACCTTC
>TRBJ1-3|TRBV6-5|.|once|13
CASNTGSGNTIYF
TGTGCCAGCAATACAGGGTCTGGAAACACCATATATTTT
>TRBJ2-3|TRBV7-2|TRBD1|once|14
CASSLDRGADTQYF
TGTGCCAGCAGCTTAGACAGGGGAGCAGATACGCAGTATTTT
>TRBJ1-1|TRBV6-5|TRBD1|few|13
CASRTGPNTEAFF
TGTGCCAGTCGGACAGGACCAAACACTGAAGCTTTCTTT
>TRBJ1-4|TRBV6-5|.|.|13
CASSTTLQEKLFF
TGTGCCAGCAGCACCACCCTACAGGAAAAACTGTTTTTT
>TRBJ1-1|TRBV14|.|few|12
CASSQGVGLAFF
TGTGCCAGCAGCCAAGGCGTCGGGTTAGCTTTCTTT
>TRBJ1-1|TRBV5-1|TRBD1|.|15
CASSLSGTANTEAFF
TGCGCCAGCAGCTTGTCAGGGACAGCGAACACTGAAGCTTTCTTT
>TRBJ1-1|TRBV19|TRBD1|.|16
CASSMSQGARTAEAFF
TGTGCCAGTAGTATGAGTCAGGGGGCGCGTACTGCTGAAGCTTTCTTT
>TRBJ1-4|TRBV7-2|.|.|14
CASSLAGGDEKLFF
TGTGCCAGCAGCTTAGCAGGGGGTGATGAAAAACTGTTTTTT
>TRBJ2-3|TRBV12-3/TRBV12-4|TRBD1|once|13
CASSPTGAHTQYF
TGTGCCAGCAGTCCTACAGGGGCACATACGCAGTATTTT
>TRBJ1-4|TRBV4-3|TRBD1|.|15
CASRNRDSLGEKLFF
TGCGCCAGCAGAAACCGGGACAGCTTAGGGGAAAAACTGTTTTTT
>TRBJ1-6|TRBV7-8|TRBD1|.|15
CASTGTAGSNSPLHF
TGTGCCAGCACCGGGACAGCCGGCTCCAATTCACCCCTCCACTTT
>TRBJ2-7|TRBV19|TRBD1|.|15
CASSIAGTGGGEQYF
TGTGCCAGTAGTATAGCCGGGACAGGGGGCGGAGAGCAGTACTTC